This T cell receptor (beta chain) was identified in a study of regulatory T cells in long-lasting Graves disease. The time point here: newly diagnosed GD, antithyroid drugs for less than 3 months. The TCR library used RNA extracted from PBMCs. Blood from the periphery, about 9 milliliters in all, was drawn into EDTA tubes. Regarding the study as a whole: Analyses excluded thyroid tissue, covering peripheral blood alone.

This clonotype was recorded at least ten times. What it binds is unknown. Building the TCR beta libraries relied on iRepertoire HTBI primers, and CDR3 regions underwent Arm-PCR. In the authors' methods: Detected in the samples were about 58 TRBV and 14 TRBJ segments. TCRdb re-analysed the multiplex PCR reads in MiXCR, keeping a single row per CDR3 protein. The V and J calls here are based on TCRdb, not the publication. The table records about 320,000 distinct CDR3 sequences, 15% to 20% of them present only once. Sample: peripheral blood mononuclear cells (PBMCs), taken at new diagnosis, from a patient treated with antithyroid drugs. The source is a female donor with Graves disease.

CDR3 amino acids: CASSYRREQYF. CDR3 coding DNA: TGTGCCAGCAGTTACCGGCGCGAGCAGTACTTC. V gene TRBV6-2 or TRBV6-3 combines with J gene TRBJ2-7; D ambiguous. This CDR3 is 11 amino acids long. Trimming shortened V by 2 bases and J by 6 bases, and 5 bases separated the two germline ends. Germline-derived CDR1 and CDR2 are MNHEY and SVGEGT.